The source of this T cell receptor beta chain is a study of long-term antiretroviral therapy in people with HIV (dated by TCRdb to between 2021 and 2024). About the study as a whole: The earliest samples were collected roughly a decade before the 2015 WHO recommendation for immediate ART, at a time when ART was usually postponed until CD4 counts fell. No cross-contamination during QIAcube processing turned up in test extractions that ran a monoclonal T-cell line alongside 33 polyclonal samples. About a third of the roughly 30 participants with HIV were female. The cohort contributed over 150 cryopreserved PBMC samples from 25 to 35 adults with confirmed HIV infection, collected serially over a mean of about 6 years (range 1-12). A retrospective serial study tested whether ART initiation and durable HIV suppression were associated with changes in peripheral blood TRB repertoire composition and diversity. General findings and caveats noted by the study authors: The samples span the years 2004 to 2017, and the ART regimens used at that time may not be as effective as current regimens. Because cell numbers in pre-ART samples were limited, unsorted PBMC were profiled instead of sorted CD4+ and CD8+ T cells. Limited PBMC availability meant only the TCR beta chain was sequenced, without alpha chain pairing. No data were available on ART adherence, viral resistance or therapy changes, limiting inferences about post-ART repertoire changes. ART initiation was associated with a significant increase in TRB diversity, but diversity stayed significantly below transplant donor controls even after long-term ART. Compared with controls, HIV repertoires had narrower CDR3 length ranges, and the network structure pointed to an antigen-experienced repertoire that shifted only slightly toward naive after ART. Expanded TRB clones identified before ART initiation dominated the repertoire at all time points, although this dominance fluctuated and declined in many PLHIV after ART.

The immunoSEQ hsTCRB v3.0 assay was used at survey level resolution for TRB variable region sequencing. TRB sequencing targeted a depth of 40,000-50,000 T-cell genomes per sample. An Illumina MiSeq with a v3 150-cycle kit was used to sequence the pooled TRB libraries. Concerning the study's data processing: Repertoire analysis was performed in R inside a reproducible Nextflow workflow that covered QC, data transformation and analysis. LymphoSeq2, an R package for AIRR-Seq data exploration, was used to implement custom analyses. After excluding several samples that yielded fewer than 5000 total TRB sequences, approximately 180 HIV repertoires remained for analysis. Of the 188 retained HIV repertoires, about 60 were collected before and roughly 130 after ART initiation. Repertoires were downsampled to 5000 TRB nucleotide sequences, and summary statistics were averaged over 100 downsampling iterations. Only TRB sequences with CDR3 regions of at least seven amino acids were retained for analysis. Diversity was measured with a Shannon entropy-derived clonality score and the Gini coefficient. Repertoire networks linked the top 5000 CDR3 amino acid sequences whenever two sequences differed by an edit distance of one. For TRB CDR3 amino acid sequences, GLIPH2 was used to predict antigen specificity groups and MHC restriction. To flag known CMV, EBV, HIV or tissue antigen associations, CDR3 amino acid sequences were matched against VDJdb and McPAS-TCR. Pre-ART, post-ART and control groups were compared with Wilcoxon signed-rank tests and Holm-Bonferroni correction. Entries here come from immuneACCESS through TCRdb and include only in-frame sequences with V and J called. Some clones fail to appear in such tables; in the studies checked, an unresolved V gene covers under half of the shortfall, and the cause of the remainder is unknown. That table is the source of V, J and clone size, and D and trimming were worked out from the DNA. This sample is represented by 17,000 or so clones; around four fifths of them were singletons. The top ten constitute approximately 15% of the sample.

Worth noting for this clone: The antigen it binds to is not known. Base qualities were left out, and no much larger clone turns up one base away.

Inclusion was restricted to participants for whom at least one PBMC sample before ART initiation and at least two post-ART samples were available. Every participant with HIV received treatment in the United States of America. Cryopreserved samples of about 0.95-11 million PBMC were thawed and washed before DNA extraction. At the time of the earliest PBMC sample for each participant with HIV, ages ranged from about 23 to 60 years. PBMC samples were contributed by each participant from 1-4 timepoints before ART initiation and 2-8 timepoints after ART initiation, with a median of 7 samples. Serial HIV viral load, CD4+ T-cell count, ART history and demographic data were obtained for every participant. A Qiagen kit on a QIAcube was used to extract genomic DNA from unsorted PBMC, with samples processed in batches of 12. Reading the germline V gene (reference sequence) gives CDR1 MNHEY and CDR2 SMNVEV. V loses 7 bases, J loses 11 bases, and the germline ends lie 20 bases apart. Spanning cysteine to phenylalanine, the CDR3 consists of 13 amino acids. The only DNA kept is the CDR3, 39 bases in frame from the first base.

The chain is assembled from TRBV27 and TRBJ1-1; no D gene call is confident. The source is a woman between 50 and 59 years old with HIV. Sequencing used unsorted PBMCs, obtained about 2.6 years before starting antiretroviral therapy. The CDR3 protein sequence reads: CASTTSDSARAFF. The DNA reads as follows: TGTGCCAGCACGACGTCTGACTCTGCCAGGGCTTTCTTT.